One and the same sample provided the 20 T cell receptor beta chains below, sequenced in a study of T-cell reconstitution after alpha-beta-depleted transplantation in children (TCRdb year 2016). The label giving this sample's treatment or condition can be read as: allogeneic hematopoietic cell transplantation with graft depleted of TCRalphabeta T cells and CD19 B cells. Library preparation used PCR. Data came from an Illumina HiSeq 2500. To normalize quantification of the TCRbeta repertoire, the TCR libraries were built with molecular barcoding that relied on unique molecular identifiers. The public reads were quality trimmed at Q25 with fastp and then assembled into clones with MiXCR by TCRdb, keeping productive beta chains. Every entry covers one CDR3 protein and lists the most common genes and DNA from its rows. Recorded for this sample are about 200,000 distinct CDR3 sequences; under 8.5% of them occurred a single time. The leading ten clones occupy 5% to 6.5% of the sample.

Specimen: PBMCs, collected before TCRalphabeta/CD19-depleted stem cell transplant. The receptors stem from a boy aged 2 to 9 with acute lymphoblastic leukemia, due to receive a stem cell transplant.

The table lists this clonotype with many counts. The rearrangement links TRBV18 to TRBJ2-5; no clear D. V shed 8 bases and J shed 1 base, with 5 bases lying between them. Per the germline V gene, CDR1 is KGHSH and CDR2 is LQKENI. The CDR3 runs 11 residues. DNA of the CDR3: TGTGCCAGCAGCCCCCAAGAGACCCAGTACTTC. Translation gives CASSPQETQYF.

This clonotype came up many times. For the CDR3, the DNA is TGCAGCGTTGGGCCAGGGGGCATCTACGAGCAGTACTTC. Translation: CSVGPGGIYEQYF. The chain uses TRBV29-1 and TRBJ2-7, with TRBD1 identical over 8 bases. J gave up 3 bases and V 4 bases, and 5 bases lay outside the gene matches. Germline CDR1 reads SQVTM; CDR2 reads ANQGSEA. The CDR3 loop spans 13 amino acids.

This clonotype was picked up many times. The chain carries TRBV7-2 and TRBJ1-4, with D unresolved. This CDR3 has 14 amino acids. V was cut by 6 bases and J by 0 bases, with 8 bases left in between. CDR1 and CDR2 (germline): SGHTA, FQGNSA. CDR3 bases: TGTGCCAGCAGGACCGAAGCAACTAATGAAAAACTGTTTTTT. Protein: CASRTEATNEKLFF.

This clonotype was seen ten or more times. The gene calls are TRBV28 and TRBJ2-3; D unresolved. From germline, CDR1 is MDHEN and CDR2 SYDVKM. V was pared by 5 bases and J by 0 bases, with 12 bases between. The CDR3 is made up of 15 amino acids. CDR3 coding DNA: TGTGCCAGCAGTCCCTACCTCAGAAGCACAGATACGCAGTATTTT. Its translation is CASSPYLRSTDTQYF.

J is TRBJ2-1 and V is TRBV4-2, with TRBD2 as a possible D gene (5 bases). CDR1 LGHNA and CDR2 YNFKEQ come from the germline V gene. The V and J ends lost 0 bases and 8 bases respectively, with 14 bases between them. The CDR3 has 15 residues. The CDR3 nucleotides read TGTGCCAGCAGCCAAGATCTTTTCGGGCGGGATGAGCAGTTCTTC. As protein: CASSQDLFGRDEQFF.

Ten or more counts support this clonotype. The gene calls are TRBV20-1 and TRBJ1-1, with TRBD1 as a possible D gene (5 bases). Trimming removed 2 bases at V and 3 bases at J, with 13 bases between. Germline V gene data show CDR1 as DFQATT and CDR2 as SNEGSKA (reference sequence). This CDR3 is built from 14 residues. The CDR3 region is CSARRGSKDTEAFF. The CDR3 DNA reads TGCAGTGCTAGACGGGGGAGTAAGGACACTGAAGCTTTCTTT.

The chain carries TRBV4-2 and TRBJ2-5; no clear D gene. V lost 4 bases and J lost 9, with 12 bases in between. CDR1 and CDR2 (germline): LGHNA, YNFKEQ. The CDR3 is made up of 12 amino acids. CDR3 nucleotides: TGTGCCAGCAGCCCTGGCCCTATGGCCCAGTACTTC. This translates into CASSPGPMAQYF.

V usage is TRBV12-3 or TRBV12-4 and J usage is TRBJ1-1, with D hard to call. V was cut by 7 bases and J by 0 bases, with 12 bases left in between. The length of the CDR3 is 14 residues. This chain's CDR3 is CASTQRSLNTEAFF. CDR3 bases: TGTGCCAGCACCCAGAGAAGCCTGAACACTGAAGCTTTCTTT.

Many counts were recorded for this clonotype. The chain employs TRBV11-2 and TRBJ2-1; D tentatively reads TRBD1 or TRBD2 (5 bases each). The CDR3 sequence is 16 residues long. The V and J ends lost 0 bases and 0 bases respectively, with 9 bases between them. Germline CDR1 reads SGHAT; CDR2 reads FQNNGV. CDR3 nucleotides: TGTGCCAGCAGCTTAGAGGGACGAGCCTCCTACAATGAGCAGTTCTTC. It is translated as CASSLEGRASYNEQFF.

This clonotype has a handful of counts. The chain links TRBV12-3 or TRBV12-4 to TRBJ2-1; 7 bases line up with TRBD2. The CDR3 is 13 residues long. The V and J ends lost 7 bases and 15 bases, in that order; junction bases with no gene match: 15. The CDR3 nucleotides are TGTGCCAGCACTTCTGGGACTACGGGCGGGGGGTTCTTC. It translates to CASTSGTTGGGFF.

The chain has TRBV11-2 and TRBJ1-2, with 11 bases matching TRBD1. Looked up from germline, CDR1 is SGHAT and CDR2 is FQNNGV. The CDR3 contains 13 residues. Unmatched junction bases numbered 5, after V lost 7 bases and J lost 7 bases. CDR3 loop: CASTGTGGGGYTF. Written as DNA, the CDR3 is TGTGCCAGCACAGGGACAGGGGGTGGTGGCTACACCTTC.

This clonotype occurred many times. The V call is TRBV7-9, the J call TRBJ2-3; 10 bases line up with TRBD2. Per the germline V gene, CDR1 is SEHNR and CDR2 is FQNEAQ (reference sequence). V gave up 5 bases and J gave up 1 base; unmatched junction bases: 3. This CDR3 has 15 amino acids. CDR3 sequence reads: CASSPGTSGTDTQYF. The CDR3 DNA reads as TGTGCCAGCAGCCCCGGGACTAGCGGCACAGATACGCAGTATTTT.

This clonotype was picked up many times. V usage is TRBV7-9 and J usage is TRBJ2-1; no reliable D call. Germline loops: CDR1 SEHNR, CDR2 FQNEAQ (reference sequence). The CDR3 totals 14 residues. Trimming removed 1 base at V and 4 bases at J, with 8 bases between. The CDR3 region has the DNA TGTGCCAGCAGCTTAGTGGGTACTTACAATGAGCAGTTCTTC. This gives the protein CASSLVGTYNEQFF.

In this sample, this clonotype turned up a few times. The chain links TRBV6-5 to TRBJ2-5, with 15 bases matching TRBD2. J was trimmed by 5 bases and V by 2 bases; bases with no gene match: 9. The germline CDR1 and CDR2 sequences are MNHEY and SVGAGI. The CDR3 totals 18 residues. The CDR3, as DNA: TGTGCCAGCAGTTACCCTGGACTAGCGGGAGGGGGTAGGGAGACCCAGTACTTC. It yields the protein CASSYPGLAGGGRETQYF.

There are many counts of this clonotype. The V gene is TRBV7-8, the J gene TRBJ2-7; TRBD2 aligns across 8 bases. The CDR3 contains 15 residues. Germline trimming cut 3 bases from V and 1 base from J; bases unmatched to any gene: 5. Per the germline V gene, CDR1 is SGHVS and CDR2 is FQNEAQ. The CDR3 spells CASSFLAGFSYEQYF. CDR3 in DNA: TGTGCCAGCAGCTTCCTAGCGGGTTTTTCCTACGAGCAGTACTTC.

This clonotype was found many times. The chain is built from TRBV28 and TRBJ1-1; a weak D match, TRBD1 (6 bases). With 7 bases removed from V and 1 base from J, the gap between germline ends came to 13 bases. CDR1 is MDHEN, CDR2 SYDVKM, per germline. The CDR3 covers 14 residues. DNA of the CDR3: TGTGCCAGCATTTATAAGACAGGGAACACTGAAGCTTTCTTT. This sequence encodes CASIYKTGNTEAFF.

This clonotype has just a few counts. This rearrangement joins TRBV18 to TRBJ1-1; 8 bases map to TRBD1. Germline V gene data show CDR1 as KGHSH and CDR2 as LQKENI. There are 14 residues in the CDR3. J gave up 4 bases and V 3 bases, and 4 bases lay outside the gene matches. The CDR3 protein is CASSPQDRATEAFF. The CDR3 nucleotides are TGTGCCAGCTCACCCCAGGACAGGGCCACTGAAGCTTTCTTT.

Only a few counts were recorded for this clonotype. V usage is TRBV7-9 and J usage is TRBJ2-5, with TRBD1 identical over 8 bases. This CDR3 contains 13 residues. In germline, CDR1 is SEHNR, CDR2 FQNEAQ (reference sequence). V shed 8 bases and J 5 bases; nucleotides not matched to a gene: 7. The CDR3, as DNA: TGTGCCAGCGCAGGGACAGGCAGCGAGACCCAGTACTTC. It specifies CASAGTGSETQYF.

V and J are TRBV3-1 and TRBJ2-7; TRBD2 agrees at 8 bases. Trimming took 3 bases from V and 3 from J; bases not matched to a gene: 10. CDR3 length: 16 amino acids. The germline gives CDR1 LGHDT, CDR2 YNNKEL (reference sequence). CDR3 sequence: CASSQPRAGGFYEQYF. CDR3 coding DNA: TGTGCCAGCAGCCAGCCTCGGGCGGGAGGCTTCTACGAGCAGTACTTC.

The chain joins TRBV25-1 to TRBJ1-2; no clear D. The CDR3 contains 15 residues. V shed 4 bases and J shed 3 bases, with 15 bases lying between them. The V gene's germline CDR1 is MGHDK and CDR2 SYGVNS. CDR3 sequence reads: CASSAGRIRDYGYTF. The CDR3 coding sequence is TGTGCCAGCAGTGCAGGAAGGATCCGAGACTATGGCTACACCTTC.